This T cell receptor (beta chain) was recovered during a study of blood T cell repertoires in COVID-19. Study in general: Sample material is recorded as cDNA or gDNA derived from T cells, B-cell-depleted T cells, or PBMCs.

Sequencing was performed with immunoSEQ multiplex PCR; in TCRdb, only in-frame clones are kept and a portion is missing. The sample carries about 180,000 clones, 87% recorded once. What was sequenced was peripheral blood. This receptor was taken from a middle-aged man with active or convalescent COVID-19.

The CDR3 here is CSVDPAGQETQYF. The CDR3 region has the DNA TGCAGCGTTGACCCAGCGGGCCAAGAGACCCAGTACTTC. The rearrangement joins TRBV29-1 to TRBJ2-5; TRBD2 might be the D (6 bases). Between the trimmed V and J ends, which lost 3 bases and 1 base, there was a span of 9 bases. This CDR3 comprises 13 residues. Germline assignment: CDR1 SQVTM and CDR2 ANQGSEA.